The 13 T cell receptor beta chains given below trace back to one sample, sequenced in a study of blood T cell repertoires in COVID-19. The table came from immunoSEQ multiplex PCR; TCRdb's copy has only in-frame clones and leaves some out. This repertoire shows about 110,000 clones, about nine tenths found once; its top ten account for less than 1.5%. Sequenced input: peripheral blood. The receptor set was obtained from a human donor in a cohort sampled during active COVID-19.

This CDR3 is CASSLGGQGAARADNEQFF. CDR3 sequence (DNA): TGCGCCAGCAGCTTGGGTGGACAGGGGGCGGCAAGGGCCGACAATGAGCAGTTCTTC. The V and J genes are TRBV5-1 and TRBJ2-1; the match to TRBD1 covers 11 bases. The ends lost 0 bases at V and 5 bases at J; junction bases unmatched: 13. The CDR3 runs to 19 residues. Per germline, CDR1 SGHRS and CDR2 YFSETQ.

This chain uses TRBV5-1 with TRBJ1-1, with D tentatively TRBD1 (5 bases). CDR3 length equals 15 residues. From germline, CDR1 is SGHRS and CDR2 YFSETQ. V lost 0 bases to trimming and J lost 1 base, with 10 bases between them. CDR3 coding DNA: TGCGCCAGCAGCTTGGGGGCAGGGTGGAACACTGAAGCTTTCTTT. Translation gives CASSLGAGWNTEAFF.

This clone was seen only once. The V gene is TRBV4-2, the J gene TRBJ2-7; TRBD2 might be the D (6 bases). In germline, CDR1 is LGHNA, CDR2 YNFKEQ. Between the trimmed V and J ends, which lost 1 base and 2 bases, there was a span of 9 bases. This CDR3 spans 14 amino acids. CDR3 protein: CASSQVERAYEQYF. CDR3 nucleotides: TGTGCCAGCAGCCAAGTTGAGCGGGCCTACGAGCAGTACTTC.

The chain is built from TRBV7-6 and TRBJ2-2; the D gene is possibly TRBD2 (6 bases). V was shortened by 1 base and J by 6 bases, with 9 bases between the two germline ends. The CDR3 has 14 amino acids. CDR1 and CDR2 from the germline V gene are SGHVS and FNYEAQ. CDR3 in amino acids: CASSLEAGAGELFF. The DNA of the CDR3 is TGTGCCAGCAGCTTAGAAGCGGGCGCCGGGGAGCTGTTTTTT.

CDR3 sequence (DNA): TGTGCCAGCAGTTACTCGACAGTTCCCGAGGCTTTCTTT. Translated: CASSYSTVPEAFF. The gene calls are TRBV6-6 and TRBJ1-1; D is perhaps TRBD1 (5 bases). This CDR3 region has 13 residues. V lost 0 bases to trimming and J lost 11 bases, with 13 bases between them. Per germline, CDR1 MNHNY and CDR2 SVGAGI (reference sequence).

The chain links TRBV5-1 to TRBJ2-7; D is possibly TRBD1 (6 bases). The CDR3 has 16 residues. Germline CDR1 and CDR2: SGHRS and YFSETQ. V lost 4 bases and J lost 4, with 21 bases in between. CDR3 sequence reads: CASSPGQYNLEYEQYF. In DNA form, the CDR3 reads TGCGCCAGCAGCCCTGGACAGTATAACCTCGAATACGAGCAGTACTTC. Complete variable domain (other parts from reference TRBV5-1 and TRBJ2-7): KAGVTQTPRYLIKTRGQQVTLSCSPISGHRSVSWYQQTPGQGLQFLFEYFSETQRNKGNFPGRFSGRQFSNSRSEMNVSTLELGDSALYLCASSPGQYNLEYEQYFGPGTRLTVT.

This clone was recorded once. This chain uses TRBV5-1 with TRBJ2-2; the match to TRBD2 covers 9 bases. CDR1 SGHRS and CDR2 YFSETQ come from the germline V gene. V trimming: 0 bases; J trimming: 5 bases; junction bases outside the gene matches: 5. The CDR3 runs to 16 residues. In nucleotides, the CDR3 is TGCGCCAGCAGCTTGGAAAGGGCGGGAGGGACCGGGGAGCTGTTTTTT. Protein: CASSLERAGGTGELFF.

This clone was recorded only once. V usage is TRBV7-2 and J usage is TRBJ1-1; D remains ambiguous. CDR3 length equals 13 residues. Germline CDR1 SGHTA, CDR2 FQGNSA. V gave up 5 bases and J gave up 2 bases, with 9 bases separating them. The CDR3 coding sequence is TGTGCCAGCAGCCCAGGACTCAACACTGAAGCTTTCTTT. This encodes CASSPGLNTEAFF.

The chain joins TRBV21-1 to TRBJ1-5; the table's D gene call, TRBD1, was not cross checked with the DNA. TRBV21-1 is classified as a pseudogene. There are 16 residues in the CDR3. CDR3 DNA: TGTGCCAGCAGCACCCGGGACAGCTATAGCAATCAGCCCCAGCATTTT. Encoded protein: CASSTRDSYSNQPQHF.

The V gene is TRBV28, the J gene TRBJ2-3; the D gene is possibly TRBD2 (5 bases). The CDR3 loop spans 14 amino acids. Germline V gene lookup returns CDR1 MDHEN and CDR2 SYDVKM. Trimming shortened V by 2 bases and J by 3 bases, and 9 bases separated the two germline ends. The CDR3 DNA follows: TGTGCCAGCAGTTTAAGTCCGGGAACAGATACGCAGTATTTT. Amino acid sequence: CASSLSPGTDTQYF.

The chain combines TRBV7-2 with TRBJ2-3; D is tentatively TRBD1 or TRBD2 (5 bases each). The V gene's germline CDR1 is SGHTA and CDR2 FQGNSA. The CDR3 spans 17 residues. Trimming took off 5 bases at V and 0 bases at J, with 18 bases between the two ends. The CDR3 reads CASSLGAGSASTDTQYF. The CDR3 coding sequence is TGTGCCAGCAGCCTAGGGGCGGGTAGCGCTAGCACAGATACGCAGTATTTT.

The CDR3 protein is CASSFYSEAFF. CDR3 in DNA: TGTGCCAGCAGCTTTTATTCTGAAGCTTTCTTT. V is TRBV11-3 and J is TRBJ1-1; D gene unclear. The CDR3 spans 11 residues. Trimming shortened V by 3 bases and J by 6 bases, and 5 bases separated the two germline ends. Germline V gene data show CDR1 as SGHNT and CDR2 as YENEEA.

The table lists this clone with a count of one. J is TRBJ2-7 and V is TRBV18, with D maybe TRBD2 (5 bases). V lost 0 bases and J lost 6, with 18 bases in between. This CDR3 comprises 16 residues. Germline V gene lookup returns CDR1 KGHSH and CDR2 LQKENI. Here the CDR3 DNA reads TGTGCCAGCTCACCACCGGGAGTGAGGCAGGTAGGCGAGCAGTACTTC. It specifies CASSPPGVRQVGEQYF. The full variable domain, with the rest looked up from reference TRBV18 and TRBJ2-7, is NAGVMQNPRHLVRRRGQEARLRCSPMKGHSHVYWYRQLPEEGLKFMVYLQKENIIDESGMPKERFSAEFPKEGPSILRIQQVVRGDSAAYFCASSPPGVRQVGEQYFGPGTRLTVT.